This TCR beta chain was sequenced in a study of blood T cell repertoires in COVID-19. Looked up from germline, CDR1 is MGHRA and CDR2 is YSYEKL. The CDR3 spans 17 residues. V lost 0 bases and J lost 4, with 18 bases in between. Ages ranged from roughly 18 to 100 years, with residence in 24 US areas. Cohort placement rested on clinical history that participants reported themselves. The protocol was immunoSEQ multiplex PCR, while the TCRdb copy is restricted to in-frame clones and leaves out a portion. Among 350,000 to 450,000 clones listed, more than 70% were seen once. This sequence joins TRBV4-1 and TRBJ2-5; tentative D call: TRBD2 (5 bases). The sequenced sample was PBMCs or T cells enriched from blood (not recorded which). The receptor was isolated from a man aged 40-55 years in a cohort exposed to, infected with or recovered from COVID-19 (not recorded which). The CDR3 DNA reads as TGCGCCAGCAGCCAAGATAGGACCGAGGGAGTTGGAGAGACCCAGTACTTC. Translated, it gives CASSQDRTEGVGETQYF.